The source of this TCR beta chain is a study of blood T cell repertoires in COVID-19. Study-wide context: The study drew acute and convalescent COVID-19 samples from the United States, Italy and Spain. T cells, B-cell-depleted T cells, or PBMCs provided the cDNA or gDNA that served as material.

Note on this clone: Other DNA sequences in this specimen translate into the identical CDR3.

This CDR3 spans 16 amino acids. In germline, CDR1 is SGHVS, CDR2 FQNEAQ. With V trimmed by 5 bases and J by 0 bases, 2 bases remained unmatched. In the source study's methods: Amplification from reference gene primers served as the basis for estimated nucleated cell counts. This table comes from immunoSEQ multiplex PCR, and its TCRdb copy is limited to in-frame clones, with some not included. V, J and clone size are those of that table, while D and trimming were read from the DNA. The repertoire holds a few hundred thousand clones, with roughly 89% as singletons. The chain has TRBV7-8 and TRBJ2-2; TRBD2 matches 11 bases. Material: peripheral blood. The clonotype comes from a woman between 35 and 50 years old who had recovered from COVID-19. The CDR3 DNA is TGTGCCAGCAGCCGACTAGCGGGGCCGAACACCGGGGAGCTGTTTTTT. It translates to CASSRLAGPNTGELFF.